This passage covers 27 T cell receptor beta chains from one sample sequenced in a study of blood T cell repertoires in COVID-19. Using immunoSEQ multiplex PCR, the repertoire was profiled, and TCRdb retains in-frame clones only, with some absent. The table records 380,000 or so clones, around 90% of them present only once. The source material was peripheral blood. All receptors come from a man aged 40-49 years with acute or convalescent COVID-19.

The genes are TRBV29-1 and TRBJ2-2; D is possibly TRBD2 (5 bases). Trimming left V 0 bases short and J 6 bases short, with 17 bases between. Germline CDR1 reads SQVTM; CDR2 reads ANQGSEA. The CDR3 sequence is 16 residues long. In DNA, the CDR3 is TGCAGCGTTGAAGAGGGGAGCCTCTCGGGCGCCGGGGAGCTGTTTTTT. This translates into CSVEEGSLSGAGELFF.

The V gene is TRBV19, the J gene TRBJ1-3, with 7 bases lining up with TRBD1. Germline lookup yields CDR1 LNHDA and CDR2 SQIVND (reference sequence). This CDR3 is built from 15 residues. J was trimmed by 2 bases and V by 6 bases; bases with no gene match: 7. The CDR3: CASSPVRGTGNTIYF. The CDR3 DNA is TGTGCCAGTAGCCCGGTCAGGGGGACTGGAAACACCATATATTTT.

The J gene is TRBJ1-3, the V gene TRBV9; perhaps TRBD1 as D (6 bases). Trimming took off 4 bases at V and 9 bases at J, with 20 bases between the two ends. This CDR3 has 15 residues. In germline, CDR1 is SGDLS, CDR2 YYNGEE. CDR3 bases: TGTGCCAGCAGCCCGAGGGGGGGCACCATGGGCACCATATATTTT. Residues: CASSPRGGTMGTIYF.

The V and J genes are TRBV18 and TRBJ2-1; D is unclear. Trimming pared 3 bases from V and 8 bases from J, leaving 5 bases between. Germline CDR1 reads KGHSH; CDR2 reads LQKENI. The CDR3 is 11 amino acids. CDR3 amino acids: CASSPQDEQFF. The CDR3 coding sequence is TGTGCCAGCTCACCGCAGGATGAGCAGTTCTTC.

J is TRBJ2-7 and V is TRBV27; D might be TRBD2 (7 bases). The V end lost 2 bases, the J end lost 1 base, and 12 bases lay between the germline ends. From germline, CDR1 is MNHEY and CDR2 SMNVEV (reference sequence). This CDR3 comprises 15 residues. The CDR3 is CASSLGGAGSYEQYF. As DNA, the CDR3 is TGTGCCAGCAGTTTAGGGGGGGCCGGGTCCTACGAGCAGTACTTC.

This chain uses TRBV4-1 with TRBJ1-6; weak D call: TRBD1 (5 bases). Trimming took off 0 bases at V and 5 bases at J, with 11 bases between the two ends. The CDR3 is 16 residues long. Germline CDR1 is MGHRA and CDR2 is YSYEKL. This CDR3 reads CASSQDIARDNSPLHF. The CDR3 region has the DNA TGCGCCAGCAGCCAAGATATTGCCAGGGATAATTCACCCCTCCACTTT.

This clone was counted many times. The same CDR3 is also encoded by other DNA sequences in this sample. The rearrangement links TRBV9 to TRBJ1-2; tentative D call: TRBD1 (5 bases). With 0 bases removed from V and 4 bases from J, the gap between germline ends came to 7 bases. Germline assignment: CDR1 SGDLS and CDR2 YYNGEE. The CDR3 loop spans 13 amino acids. CDR3 region: CASSVGDSYGYTF. The CDR3 DNA reads as TGTGCCAGCAGCGTAGGGGACTCCTATGGCTACACCTTC. The full variable domain, rest sourced from reference TRBV9 and TRBJ1-2, is DSGVTQTPKHLITATGQRVTLRCSPRSGDLSVYWYQQSLDQGLQFLIQYYNGEERAKGNILERFSAQQFPDLHSELNLSSLELGDSALYFCASSVGDSYGYTFGSGTRLTVV.

This clone appeared a single time. This chain uses TRBV6-6 with TRBJ2-7; the match to TRBD1 covers 10 bases. CDR1 is MNHNY, CDR2 SVGAGI, per germline (reference sequence). The ends lost 2 bases at V and 6 bases at J; junction bases unmatched: 7. The CDR3 extends over 15 amino acids. The CDR3 protein is CASSYQPGQGFEQYF. The CDR3, as DNA: TGTGCCAGCAGTTACCAACCGGGACAGGGGTTCGAGCAGTACTTC.

For the CDR3, the DNA is TGTGCCAGCAGCAATCTTGACAGGATGGTTCCCAAGAGTCAGCCCCAGCATTTT. Protein sequence: CASSNLDRMVPKSQPQHF. V is TRBV21-1 and J is TRBJ1-5; the table's D call, TRBD1, has no DNA check behind it. TRBV21-1 is a listed pseudogene. This CDR3 is built from 18 residues.

The chain links TRBV27 to TRBJ2-7; 7 bases agree with TRBD1. CDR1 is MNHEY, CDR2 SMNVEV, per germline (reference sequence). This CDR3 is 15 amino acids long. Germline trimming cut 8 bases from V and 6 bases from J; bases unmatched to any gene: 16. CDR3 amino acids: CASFTARTGRGEQYF. For the CDR3, the DNA is TGTGCCAGCTTCACGGCACGGACAGGACGAGGCGAGCAGTACTTC.

A note on this clone: Distinct nucleotide sequences in the sample also encode this CDR3. The chain joins TRBV7-9 to TRBJ2-1; D gene ambiguous. V shed 1 base and J shed 6 bases, with 7 bases lying between them. Germline-derived CDR1 and CDR2 are SEHNR and FQNEAQ (reference sequence). The CDR3 consists of 13 residues. CDR3: CASSLGPGNEQFF. CDR3 coding DNA: TGTGCCAGCAGCTTAGGTCCGGGCAATGAGCAGTTCTTC.

The genes are TRBV2 and TRBJ2-1; TRBD1 agrees at 9 bases. This CDR3 is built from 16 residues. V shed 6 bases and J 10 bases; nucleotides not matched to a gene: 16. CDR1 and CDR2 from the germline V gene are SNHLY and FYNNEI. DNA of the CDR3: TGTGCCAGCAGGGACGTAAACAGGGGGCGCGTTCCCGAGCAGTTCTTC. Translation gives CASRDVNRGRVPEQFF.

In this sample, this clone turned up once. This sequence joins TRBV28 and TRBJ2-7, with 7 nucleotides matching TRBD1. Germline V gene lookup returns CDR1 MDHEN and CDR2 SYDVKM. With V trimmed by 3 bases and J by 6 bases, 11 bases remained unmatched. The CDR3 consists of 15 residues. DNA of the CDR3: TGTGCCAGCAGTTTCCGACAGGGTTCCTTCTCCGAGCAGTACTTC. Its protein product is CASSFRQGSFSEQYF.

This clone was recorded only once. The chain uses TRBV2 and TRBJ2-1, with 7 nucleotides matching TRBD1. CDR1 SNHLY and CDR2 FYNNEI come from the germline V gene. V was pared by 4 bases and J by 6 bases, with 9 bases of the junction left unmatched. This CDR3 spans 15 amino acids. The CDR3 loop reads CASSGRTGKANEQFF. DNA for the CDR3: TGTGCCAGCAGTGGACGGACAGGAAAAGCCAATGAGCAGTTCTTC.

The rearrangement uses TRBV6-5 and TRBJ1-5, with 8 positions matching TRBD1. The CDR3 is 15 residues long. Unmatched junction bases numbered 7, after V lost 7 bases and J lost 2 bases. Germline CDR1 reads MNHEY; CDR2 reads SVGAGI. Here the CDR3 reads CASTTGQGGNQPQHF. For the CDR3, the DNA is TGTGCCAGCACCACAGGACAGGGCGGCAATCAGCCCCAGCATTTT.

The rearrangement links TRBV7-8 to TRBJ1-2, with D perhaps TRBD1 (5 bases). Germline CDR1 and CDR2: SGHVS and FQNEAQ. The CDR3 runs to 14 residues. V was cut by 2 bases and J by 5 bases, with 12 bases left in between. For the CDR3, the DNA is TGTGCCAGCAGCTTATTATCCAGGGTTTATGGCTACACCTTC. It codes for CASSLLSRVYGYTF.

The rearrangement joins TRBV2 to TRBJ2-1; tentative D call: TRBD1 (6 bases). CDR3 size: 15 residues. V lost 5 bases, J lost 1 base, and 12 bases lay in between. Germline CDR1 and CDR2: SNHLY and FYNNEI. CDR3 DNA: TGTGCCAGCAGTTATCCACAGGGATCCTACAATGAGCAGTTCTTC. It codes for CASSYPQGSYNEQFF.

The gene calls are TRBV5-8 and TRBJ2-2, with D tentatively TRBD1 (5 bases). Looked up from germline, CDR1 is SGHTS and CDR2 is YDEGEE. V lost 3 bases and J 4 bases, leaving 16 bases between the germline ends. The CDR3 consists of 16 residues. CDR3 in DNA: TGTGCCAGCAGCTCCGCCACAGGATTGAGCACCGGGGAGCTGTTTTTT. Protein product: CASSSATGLSTGELFF.

The rearrangement uses TRBV10-3 and TRBJ1-1; possible D gene TRBD1, 5 bases. V was pared by 1 base and J by 6 bases, with 6 bases between. The CDR3 spans 12 residues. Germline V gives CDR1 ENHRY, CDR2 SYGVKD. This CDR3 reads CAISEWGAEAFF. The CDR3 region has the DNA TGTGCCATCAGTGAGTGGGGGGCTGAAGCTTTCTTT.

The chain carries TRBV6-5 and TRBJ1-1; weak D call: TRBD1 (6 bases). Trimming took 6 bases from V and 1 from J, leaving 15 bases between them. This CDR3 region has 15 residues. The V gene's germline CDR1 is MNHEY and CDR2 SVGAGI. The CDR3 reads CASRADRSSNTEAFF. Written as DNA, the CDR3 is TGTGCCAGCAGGGCCGACAGGTCCTCGAACACTGAAGCTTTCTTT.

This rearrangement joins TRBV7-8 to TRBJ1-2, with 9 bases identical to TRBD1. The CDR3 is 15 amino acids. The V and J ends lost 4 bases and 8 bases, in that order; junction bases with no gene match: 11. Germline CDR1 reads SGHVS; CDR2 reads FQNEAQ. The CDR3 nucleotides are TGTGCCAGCAGCTACAATCCGGACAGGGGAGGAGGCTACACCTTC. Translated, it gives CASSYNPDRGGGYTF.

V is TRBV7-2 and J is TRBJ2-7; 12 nucleotides match TRBD1. Trimming cost V 5 bases and J 4 bases; bases outside gene matches: 12. Germline V CDR1 and CDR2: SGHTA, FQGNSA. The CDR3 totals 17 residues. CDR3 nucleotide sequence: TGTGCCAGCAGCCTGGCCGGGACAGGGGGCTTGGGGTACGAGCAGTACTTC. This gives the protein CASSLAGTGGLGYEQYF.

This clone was counted a few times. The rearrangement uses TRBV7-2 and TRBJ1-3; TRBD1 agrees at 8 bases. The CDR3 has 14 residues. The germline V gene has CDR1 SGHTA and CDR2 FQGNSA. V shed 6 bases and J 4 bases; nucleotides not matched to a gene: 5. Written as DNA, the CDR3 is TGTGCCAGCAGAGCAGGACAGGGAGGAAACACCATATATTTT. Translation gives CASRAGQGGNTIYF.

The V call is TRBV7-9, the J call TRBJ1-2; D is undetermined. The germline CDR1 and CDR2 sequences are SEHNR and FQNEAQ (reference sequence). The CDR3 is made up of 14 amino acids. V lost 5 bases and J lost 4, with 14 bases in between. This chain's CDR3 is CASSNTLSSYGYTF. CDR3 bases: TGTGCCAGCAGCAACACACTAAGTTCCTATGGCTACACCTTC.

The rearrangement uses TRBV9 and TRBJ1-3; 7 nucleotides match TRBD1. The CDR3 runs to 16 residues. CDR1 SGDLS and CDR2 YYNGEE come from the germline V gene. V shed 3 bases, J shed 1 base, and the junction held 7 bases outside the gene matches. CDR3 in amino acids: CASSAGGTVSGNTIYF. CDR3 in DNA: TGTGCCAGCAGCGCGGGGGGGACAGTTTCTGGAAACACCATATATTTT.

The chain recombines TRBV5-5 with TRBJ1-6; TRBD1 aligns across 10 bases. CDR3 size: 16 residues. V shed 4 bases, J shed 9 bases, and the junction held 10 bases outside the gene matches. From germline, CDR1 is SGHKS and CDR2 YYEKEE (reference sequence). The DNA for the CDR3 is TGTGCCAGCAGCGAGCGACAGGGGGCGAAGGGTTCACCCCTCCACTTT. It translates to CASSERQGAKGSPLHF. Using reference TRBV5-5 and TRBJ1-6 for the parts outside the CDR3, the full variable domain is DAGVTQSPTHLIKTRGQQVTLRCSPISGHKSVSWYQQVLGQGPQFIFQYYEKEERGRGNFPDRFSARQFPNYSSELNVNALLLGDSALYLCASSERQGAKGSPLHFGNGTRLTVT.

The J gene is TRBJ1-2, the V gene TRBV4-2; no clear D gene. The V and J ends lost 0 bases and 7 bases respectively, with 18 bases between them. This CDR3 has 16 residues. Germline V gene sequence: CDR1 LGHNA, CDR2 YNFKEQ. In nucleotides, the CDR3 is TGTGCCAGCAGCCAAGATCGAGGCTTAAGCCCCGGTGGCTACACCTTC. Translation: CASSQDRGLSPGGYTF.